This T cell receptor beta chain was captured by sequencing in a study of T cells in Graves' hyperthyroidism and ophthalmopathy (dated by TCRdb to between 2018 and 2021). As for the study more broadly: Peripheral blood samples were taken at the time of initial diagnosis, prior to any treatment. The 80 to 100 discovery patients were randomly divided into training and test sets at a 7:3 ratio. In roughly six Graves' hyperthyroidism patients, the study also compared T-cell repertoires from thyroid tissue with T-cell repertoires from blood. Prospective prediction of ophthalmopathy was tested in an independent validation cohort consisting of some 18 hyperthyroidism patients and some 15 patients who later progressed to ophthalmopathy. To identify distinguishing TCR V-J signatures, a discovery cohort of some 99 patients was used, comprising 40 to 45 with Graves' ophthalmopathy and 55 to 65 with stable Graves' hyperthyroidism. Once sampling was done, hyperthyroidism patients were given methimazole at a starting dose of 30 mg daily, whereas ophthalmopathy patients were given high-dose intravenous methylprednisolone. According to the paper, TCR Vbeta CDR3 sequencing was carried out on approximately 140 peripheral blood samples, which came from 40 to 45 ophthalmopathy, 80 or so hyperthyroidism and about 17 progressor patients.

The investigation overall reported the following: Ophthalmopathy was separated from stable hyperthyroidism by a 13 V-J signature model, with about 86% sensitivity and approximately 84% specificity obtained in cross-validation and 80%/75% obtained in testing. Blood samples also contained most of the expanded thyroid clonotypes (frequency above 0.001), which suggests that blood repertoires may reflect thyroid immune responses. No statistical method was used to fix the sample size in advance, and group allocation was not hidden from the investigators. In validation, progression to ophthalmopathy was predicted by the model with roughly 71% sensitivity and about 72% specificity, a median of about 6 months before onset.

The TCR beta CDR3 regions were amplified from RNA transcripts. A first-round RT-PCR of the TCR CDR3 used the HTBI primer set with the Qiagen OneStep RT-PCR kit. Libraries were constructed in a second round of multiplex PCR, after which size selection and purification were carried out. Sequencing of the libraries was done on an Illumina HiSeq2000 using paired-end 100 bp reads. In the authors' own workflow: SOAPnuke was used to process the raw data, removing reads that contained adapters or uncalled bases, had a mean Phred below 15, or lacked an exact match to the constant primer or identifier. High-quality paired reads were merged with COPE v1.2.5, and unique nucleotide sequences were defined as clonotypes. MiTCR v1.1 was used to align clonotypes to the IMGT TRBV, TRBD and TRBJ reference segments. The analysis included only V-J combinations with a frequency above 0.0001, which together covered 99.2% of the repertoires. A TCS score was defined as the ratio of F50 (clonal expansion) to E x V (chaos), with BLOSUM62-based TCRdist applied between CDR3 peptides within each V-J. Welch's t-statistics and random forest reduced 450 to 600 V-J features to 13, which were used in a naive Bayes classifier (R e1071). In-frame beta chains were kept once TCRdb had trimmed the public reads at Q25 with fastp and called clones with MiXCR. Under each unique CDR3 protein, matching rows form one entry showing the most common genes and DNA. V and J calls and clone size were set by TCRdb, not the authors. This sample comprises under 550,000 distinct CDR3 sequences, approximately 14% of them detected only once. The ten largest clonotypes hold around 5.3% of the sample.

Its CDR3 holds 16 amino acids, cysteine through phenylalanine. The sequence is cut down to CDR3 DNA, 48 bases in frame from base 1. Cut back by 2 bases and 5 bases, the V and J ends lie 15 bases apart. The germline V gene (reference sequence) specifies SEHNR as CDR1 and FQNEAQ as CDR2. This clonotype has ten or more counts. Its antigen remains undetermined. Per-base quality was not reported, and no clone a single base away is much larger than it. Stable Graves' hyperthyroidism was defined as no progression to ophthalmopathy during 18 months of follow-up. Hyperthyroidism patients were aged 18 to 65 years and newly diagnosed, with disease duration of less than 2 months. The study excluded patients with uncontrolled infections, other autoimmune diseases, pregnancy or lactation. Clinical symptoms, serum thyroxine and TRAb, thyroid ultrasound, and orbital computed tomography formed the basis for the diagnoses. Ficoll-Paque density gradient centrifugation was used to isolate PBMCs from around 10 ml of fresh peripheral blood. Total RNA was extracted with Trizol reagent, and quality was checked on an Agilent 2100 Bioanalyzer.

Recombination linked TRBV7-9 to TRBJ2-2; the D gene is perhaps TRBD1, from 6 matching bases. The TCR was taken from a woman aged 18-29 years with Graves' hyperthyroidism. What was sequenced was blood. The CDR3 protein: CASSLLWTDQTGELFF. The nucleotide sequence reads TGTGCCAGCAGCTTACTCTGGACAGACCAGACCGGGGAGCTGTTTTTT.